This entry lists 10 T cell receptor beta chains sequenced from one sample in a study of regulatory T cells. General study points: In CD3G-deficient patients, conventional CD4+ T cells were enriched for hydrophobic CDR3 residues at positions 6 and 7.

No antigen has been identified for these receptors. Amplification used 52 TRBV primers and 13 TRBJ primers. This table comes from immunoSEQ multiplex PCR, and its TCRdb copy is limited to in-frame clones, with some not included. The sample lists some 30,000 clones, 93% occurring once. Sample: conventional CD4+ T cells sorted from blood. These receptors all come from a child aged 2 to 9 with CD3G deficiency.

This chain links TRBV6-1 with TRBJ2-4, with 8 nucleotides matching TRBD2. V lost 1 base to trimming and J lost 0 bases; unmatched junction nucleotides: 11. CDR1 is MNHNS and CDR2 is SASEGT in the germline V gene. This CDR3 is built from 19 residues. As DNA, the CDR3 is TGTGCCAGCAGTGAAGTCGGTAGCGGGAACACGAAAGCCAAAAACATTCAGTACTTC. It codes for CASSEVGSGNTKAKNIQYF.

This clone has a single count. V gene TRBV28 combines with J gene TRBJ2-1; D ambiguous. V dropped 3 bases and J dropped 3 bases, with 9 bases sitting between them. Germline V gene data show CDR1 as MDHEN and CDR2 as SYDVKM. The CDR3 spans 14 residues. For the CDR3, the DNA is TGTGCCAGCAGTTTGGCACACCACTACAATGAGCAGTTCTTC. Translated: CASSLAHHYNEQFF.

The chain combines TRBV28 with TRBJ1-1; D is unresolved. The CDR3 is 13 amino acids. Germline V gene lookup returns CDR1 MDHEN and CDR2 SYDVKM. V lost 3 bases to trimming and J lost 2 bases, with 7 bases between them. This CDR3 reads CASSFNHNTEAFF. The CDR3 DNA is TGTGCCAGCAGTTTTAACCACAACACTGAAGCTTTCTTT.

Of note for this clone: Other nucleotide sequences in the sample specify the same CDR3. CDR3 sequence: CASSSGTSGAYEQYF. CDR3 DNA: TGTGCCAGCAGTTCAGGGACTAGCGGGGCCTACGAGCAGTACTTC. The V gene is TRBV28, the J gene TRBJ2-7, with 13 positions matching TRBD2. V shed 4 bases and J 2 bases; nucleotides not matched to a gene: 2. CDR3 size: 15 residues. Germline loops: CDR1 MDHEN, CDR2 SYDVKM.

The chain employs TRBV28 and TRBJ1-2, with D possibly TRBD1 on 5 matching bases. Germline CDR1 reads MDHEN; CDR2 reads SYDVKM. V was clipped by 7 bases and J by 4 bases, with 22 bases between them. This CDR3 is 16 amino acids long. As DNA, the CDR3 is TGTGCCAGCACTCACCTGGGGCAGGCACAAACCTATGGCTACACCTTC. It codes for CASTHLGQAQTYGYTF.

CDR3: CASSYSGTGGMGQYF. As DNA, the CDR3 is TGTGCCAGCAGTTACTCTGGGACAGGGGGCATGGGGCAGTACTTC. This rearrangement joins TRBV6-5 to TRBJ2-7; 12 bases align to TRBD1. Germline V gene sequence: CDR1 MNHEY, CDR2 SVGAGI. CDR3 length: 15 amino acids. With 0 bases clipped from V and 9 bases from J, the junction kept 6 bases outside the gene matches.

The DNA for the CDR3 is TGTGCCATCCGTCCGGGCGGGAGAGCTGAGCAGTTCTTC. It codes for CAIRPGGRAEQFF. The rearrangement links TRBV28 to TRBJ2-1; 7 bases fit TRBD2. V shed 10 bases and J 9 bases; nucleotides not matched to a gene: 12. CDR1 MDHEN and CDR2 SYDVKM come from the germline V gene. The CDR3 spans 13 residues.

This clone was found once. The chain links TRBV6-1 to TRBJ1-1; D not resolved. The V gene's germline CDR1 is MNHNS and CDR2 SASEGT. CDR3 length: 12 residues. Trimming shortened V by 6 bases and J by 11 bases, and 16 bases separated the two germline ends. Here the CDR3 DNA reads TGTGCCAGCAGCGAAAATTTTTTGGGGGCTTTCTTT. Translating gives CASSENFLGAFF.

CDR3 sequence (DNA): TGTGCCAGCAGGCCTGACAGGTCCACCTACGAGCAGTACTTC. Residues: CASRPDRSTYEQYF. The chain uses TRBV6-5 and TRBJ2-7, with D possibly matching TRBD1 (6 bases). From germline, CDR1 is MNHEY and CDR2 SVGAGI. V shed 6 bases and J shed 2 bases, with 14 bases lying between them. The CDR3 is 14 residues long.

V is TRBV28 and J is TRBJ1-2; 9 bases line up with TRBD1. In germline, CDR1 is MDHEN, CDR2 SYDVKM. Trimming removed 6 bases from V and 3 bases from J; junction bases left unmatched: 11. The CDR3 loop spans 16 amino acids. The CDR3 DNA follows: TGTGCCAGCAGACCGTCACACAGGGGGCACCACTATGGCTACACCTTC. This translates into CASRPSHRGHHYGYTF.